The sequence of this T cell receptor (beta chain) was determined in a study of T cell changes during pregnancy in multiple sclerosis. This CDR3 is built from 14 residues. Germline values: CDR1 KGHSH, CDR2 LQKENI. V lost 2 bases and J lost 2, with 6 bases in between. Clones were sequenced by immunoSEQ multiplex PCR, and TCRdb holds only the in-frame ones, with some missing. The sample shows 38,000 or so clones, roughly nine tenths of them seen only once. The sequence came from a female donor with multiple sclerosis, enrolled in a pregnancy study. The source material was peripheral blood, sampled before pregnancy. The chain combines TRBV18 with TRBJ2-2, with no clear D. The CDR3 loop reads CASSPTDNTGELFF. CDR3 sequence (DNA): TGTGCCAGCTCACCAACAGATAACACCGGGGAGCTGTTTTTT. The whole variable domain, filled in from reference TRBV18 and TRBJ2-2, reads NAGVMQNPRHLVRRRGQEARLRCSPMKGHSHVYWYRQLPEEGLKFMVYLQKENIIDESGMPKERFSAEFPKEGPSILRIQQVVRGDSAAYFCASSPTDNTGELFFGEGSRLTVL.